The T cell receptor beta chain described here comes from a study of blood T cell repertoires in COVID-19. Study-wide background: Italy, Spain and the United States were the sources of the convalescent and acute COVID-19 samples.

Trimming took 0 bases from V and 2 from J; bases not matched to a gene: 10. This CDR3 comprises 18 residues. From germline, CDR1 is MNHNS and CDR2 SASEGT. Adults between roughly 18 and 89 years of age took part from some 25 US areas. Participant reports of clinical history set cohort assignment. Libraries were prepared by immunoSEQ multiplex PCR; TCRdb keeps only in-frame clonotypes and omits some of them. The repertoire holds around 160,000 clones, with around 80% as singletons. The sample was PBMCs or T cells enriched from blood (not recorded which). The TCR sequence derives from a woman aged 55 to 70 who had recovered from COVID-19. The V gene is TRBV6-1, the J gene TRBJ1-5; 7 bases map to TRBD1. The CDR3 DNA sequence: TGTGCCAGCAGTGAAGCGTCTCGCGACAGGGCCGGCAATCAGCCCCAGCATTTT. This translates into CASSEASRDRAGNQPQHF.